This T cell receptor beta chain derives from a study of T cells in tuberculosis. On the study more broadly: The T cells targeted glucose monomycolate, a mycobacterial lipid, via CD1B.

Clones were read by immunoSEQ multiplex PCR, and TCRdb kept only the in-frame ones, dropping some. Among more than 30,000 clones listed, around 97% were seen once. This CDR3 is 14 amino acids long. CDR1 and CDR2 from the germline V gene are LNHDA and SQIVND (reference sequence). V gave up 5 bases and J gave up 5 bases; unmatched junction bases: 6. This sequence was found in a donor aged 10-30 years with latent tuberculosis or without tuberculosis infection. Sequenced material: PBMCs. This chain connects TRBV19 to TRBJ2-1, with 7 bases aligning to TRBD1. DNA for the CDR3: TGTGCCAGTAGTCCGGGACAGAATCACAATGAGCAGTTCTTC. Residues: CASSPGQNHNEQFF.